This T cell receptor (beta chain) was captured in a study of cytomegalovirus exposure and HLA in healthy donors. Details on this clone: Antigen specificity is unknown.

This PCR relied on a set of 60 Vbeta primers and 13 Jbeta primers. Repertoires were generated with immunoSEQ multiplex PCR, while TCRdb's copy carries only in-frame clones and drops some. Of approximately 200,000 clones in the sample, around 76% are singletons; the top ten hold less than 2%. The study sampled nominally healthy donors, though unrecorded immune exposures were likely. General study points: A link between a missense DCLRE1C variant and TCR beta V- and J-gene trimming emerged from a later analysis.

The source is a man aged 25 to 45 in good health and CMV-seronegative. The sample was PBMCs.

Here the CDR3 reads CASSYYRNYGYTF. CDR3 nucleotide sequence: TGTGCCAGCAGTTACTACCGGAACTATGGCTACACCTTC. The genes are TRBV6-5 and TRBJ1-2, with D hard to call. Germline values: CDR1 MNHEY, CDR2 SVGAGI. Trimming shortened V by 1 base and J by 2 bases, and 5 bases separated the two germline ends. This CDR3 region has 13 residues.